These 29 T cell receptor beta chains originate from one sample sequenced in a study of T cell responses to AZD1222 COVID-19 vaccine. Assay used: immunoSEQ multiplex PCR; TCRdb lists only in-frame clones, some missing. The table shows roughly 100,000 clones, with 89% occurring only once. The source material was peripheral blood, sampled 28 days after the second AZD1222 dose. The receptors come from an adult who received the AZD1222 COVID-19 vaccine.

This clone has just one count. The J gene is TRBJ1-5, the V gene TRBV19, with TRBD1 identical over 11 bases. Per the germline V gene, CDR1 is LNHDA and CDR2 is SQIVND (reference sequence). This CDR3 has 13 residues. With V trimmed by 9 bases and J by 10 bases, 8 bases remained unmatched. The CDR3 loop is CASEGQGVQPQHF. CDR3 nucleotides: TGTGCCAGCGAGGGACAGGGGGTACAACCCCAGCATTTT. The whole variable domain, remainder taken from reference TRBV19 and TRBJ1-5, is DGGITQSPKYLFRKEGQNVTLSCEQNLNHDAMYWYRQDPGQGLRLIYYSQIVNDFQKGDIAEGYSVSREKKESFPLTVTSAQKNPTAFYLCASEGQGVQPQHFGDGTRLSIL.

The J gene is TRBJ1-4, the V gene TRBV28; D ambiguous. The CDR3 sequence is 15 residues long. Deletions cut 7 bases from V and 0 bases from J, with 12 bases between. Germline lookup yields CDR1 MDHEN and CDR2 SYDVKM. This CDR3 is CASTLTKPTNEKLFF. Written as DNA, the CDR3 is TGTGCCAGCACCCTGACGAAACCAACTAATGAAAAACTGTTTTTT.

The CDR3 reads CASSLQPRRDSYNSPLHF. CDR3 in DNA: TGTGCCAGCTCACTCCAACCCCGTAGGGACTCCTATAATTCACCCCTCCACTTT. The J gene is TRBJ1-6, the V gene TRBV18; D not resolved. This CDR3 comprises 18 residues. Germline V gene sequence: CDR1 KGHSH, CDR2 LQKENI. V shed 4 bases and J shed 0 bases, with 16 bases lying between them.

The J gene is TRBJ1-1, the V gene TRBV2; possibly TRBD1 for D (5 bases). Trimming stripped 4 bases from V and 4 bases from J, with 10 bases between. This CDR3 contains 13 residues. The germline V gene encodes CDR1 SNHLY and CDR2 FYNNEI. The CDR3 DNA is TGTGCCAGCAGTGTAATGGGGGGCACTGAAGCTTTCTTT. Protein: CASSVMGGTEAFF.

This rearrangement joins TRBV4-3 to TRBJ2-2, with a tentative D call TRBD1 (6 bases). The V gene lost 1 base and the J gene lost 1 base, with 16 bases spanning the gap. The CDR3 extends over 18 amino acids. Germline CDR1 LGHNA, CDR2 YSLEER. The CDR3 DNA sequence: TGCGCCAGCAGCCAAGCAGGGTGGGGCAGGGGGAACACCGGGGAGCTGTTTTTT. It is translated as CASSQAGWGRGNTGELFF.

V and J are TRBV5-1 and TRBJ1-1; the D is unclear. Per the germline V gene, CDR1 is SGHRS and CDR2 is YFSETQ. The CDR3 loop spans 14 amino acids. V lost 7 bases and J lost 1, with 14 bases in between. CDR3 DNA sequence: TGCGCCAGCCAACGCCTTGGCGGGAACACTGAAGCTTTCTTT. Residues: CASQRLGGNTEAFF.

The CDR3 DNA is TGTGCCAGCTCACCGATCGACAGGGAAACCTACGAGCAGTACTTC. Encoded protein: CASSPIDRETYEQYF. The V and J genes are TRBV18 and TRBJ2-7; TRBD1 agrees at 7 bases. Germline trimming cut 3 bases from V and 2 bases from J; bases unmatched to any gene: 7. Germline loops: CDR1 KGHSH, CDR2 LQKENI. The CDR3 has 15 amino acids.

The chain has TRBV2 and TRBJ2-1, with 10 bases fitting TRBD2. The CDR3 contains 13 residues. V trimming: 2 bases; J trimming: 10 bases; junction bases outside the gene matches: 2. Germline CDR1 is SNHLY and CDR2 is FYNNEI. Here the CDR3 reads CASSEWGLAEQFF. The CDR3 DNA is TGTGCCAGCAGTGAATGGGGACTAGCGGAGCAGTTCTTC. The variable domain in full, completed from reference TRBV2 and TRBJ2-1, reads EPEVTQTPSHQVTQMGQEVILRCVPISNHLYFYWYRQILGQKVEFLVSFYNNEISEKSEIFDDQFSVERPDGSNFTLKIRSTKLEDSAMYFCASSEWGLAEQFFGPGTRLTVL.

This clone occurred once. This rearrangement joins TRBV7-2 to TRBJ1-5; maybe TRBD1 (5 bases). The germline V gene encodes CDR1 SGHTA and CDR2 FQGNSA. The length of the CDR3 is 15 residues. Trimming cost V 1 base and J 3 bases, with 10 bases left between them. The CDR3 here is CASSLEGTVNQPQHF. DNA for the CDR3: TGTGCCAGCAGCTTAGAAGGGACGGTCAATCAGCCCCAGCATTTT.

The V and J genes are TRBV28 and TRBJ1-2, with unresolved D. Per the germline V gene, CDR1 is MDHEN and CDR2 is SYDVKM. Trimming left V 1 base short and J 7 bases short, with 10 bases between. CDR3 size: 13 residues. The CDR3 sequence: CASSLSLWAGYTF. The CDR3 DNA sequence: TGTGCCAGCAGTTTATCGCTTTGGGCTGGCTACACCTTC.

This sequence joins TRBV24-1 and TRBJ2-3; 7 positions agree with TRBD2. The V gene end was trimmed by 6 bases and the J gene end by 2 bases; junction bases not matched to a gene: 4. The CDR3 sequence is 14 residues long. Per germline, CDR1 KGHDR and CDR2 SFDVKD. CDR3 amino acids: CATSLGRYTDTQYF. The CDR3 coding sequence is TGTGCCACCAGTCTCGGGAGGTACACAGATACGCAGTATTTT.

A few counts support this clone. The chain carries TRBV4-1 and TRBJ2-7; TRBD1 matches at 9 bases. V was pared by 1 base and J by 9 bases, with 10 bases of the junction left unmatched. This CDR3 region has 15 residues. The germline V gene has CDR1 MGHRA and CDR2 YSYEKL. The CDR3 spells CASSQAKIQGAWQYF. CDR3 DNA sequence: TGCGCCAGCAGCCAAGCCAAGATACAGGGGGCCTGGCAGTACTTC.

J is TRBJ1-1 and V is TRBV7-2; D not certain. CDR3 length: 13 residues. Germline values: CDR1 SGHTA, CDR2 FQGNSA. The V end lost 5 bases, the J end lost 1 base, and 8 bases lay between the germline ends. The CDR3 loop reads CASSLIGNTEAFF. The CDR3 DNA follows: TGTGCCAGCAGCCTGATCGGGAACACTGAAGCTTTCTTT. The variable domain in full, completed from reference TRBV7-2 and TRBJ1-1, reads GAGVSQSPSNKVTEKGKDVELRCDPISGHTALYWYRQSLGQGLEFLIYFQGNSAPDKSGLPSDRFSAERTGGSVSTLTIQRTQQEDSAVYLCASSLIGNTEAFFGQGTRLTVV.

This clone was seen just once. The rearrangement links TRBV19 to TRBJ1-1; TRBD1 is a possible D gene (6 bases). With 3 bases removed from V and 3 bases from J, the gap between germline ends came to 14 bases. This CDR3 contains 15 residues. From germline, CDR1 is LNHDA and CDR2 SQIVND (reference sequence). The CDR3 coding sequence is TGTGCCAGTAGTATGATTGGGGCAGGGGACACTGAAGCTTTCTTT. Encoded protein: CASSMIGAGDTEAFF.

This clone occurred once. V usage is TRBV14 and J usage is TRBJ1-6; TRBD1 might be the D (5 bases). V dropped 3 bases and J dropped 10 bases, with 22 bases sitting between them. The CDR3 length is 17 residues. Germline V gene lookup returns CDR1 SGHDN and CDR2 FVKESK. CDR3 region: CASSQGGPELSRSPLHF. CDR3 in DNA: TGTGCCAGCAGCCAGGGGGGACCGGAACTGTCGAGGTCACCCCTCCACTTT.

Turning to this clone: Within the sample, other DNA sequences also encode this same CDR3. CDR3 DNA: TGTGCCAGCAGCCCTCCTCCCACAGATACGCAGTATTTT. This encodes CASSPPPTDTQYF. The chain couples TRBV28 to TRBJ2-3; D is uncertain. This CDR3 is 13 amino acids long. Germline CDR1 MDHEN, CDR2 SYDVKM. Trimming removed 6 bases at V and 2 bases at J, with 9 bases between.

The chain has TRBV3-1 (or the pseudogene TRBV3-2) and TRBJ2-7; 14 nucleotides agree with TRBD2. V was clipped by 4 bases and J by 6 bases; unmatched bases: 2. CDR1 and CDR2 from the germline V gene are LGHDT and YNNKEL (reference sequence). The CDR3 has 14 residues. The CDR3 DNA follows: TGTGCCAGCAGCCCCGGACTAGCGGGAGGCGAGCAGTACTTC. It yields the protein CASSPGLAGGEQYF.

This chain uses TRBV5-4 with TRBJ2-7; no firm D call. The ends were cut back, 4 bases at V and 0 bases at J, with 8 bases in the middle. The CDR3 is made up of 13 amino acids. Germline V gene lookup returns CDR1 SGHNT and CDR2 YYREEE (reference sequence). The chain's CDR3 is CASSPDRSYEQYF. CDR3 in DNA: TGTGCCAGCAGCCCGGACCGCTCCTACGAGCAGTACTTC. Looking up the rest from reference TRBV5-4 and TRBJ2-7 gives the full variable domain: ETGVTQSPTHLIKTRGQQVTLRCSSQSGHNTVSWYQQALGQGPQFIFQYYREEENGRGNFPPRFSGLQFPNYSSELNVNALELDDSALYLCASSPDRSYEQYFGPGTRLTVT.

V is TRBV28 and J is TRBJ2-2, with TRBD1 matching 7 bases. CDR3 length equals 16 residues. V trimming: 5 bases; J trimming: 2 bases; junction bases outside the gene matches: 8. The germline CDR1 and CDR2 sequences are MDHEN and SYDVKM. As DNA, the CDR3 is TGTGCCAGCAGTCCAGGGGGAGCGGTAAACACCGGGGAGCTGTTTTTT. It codes for CASSPGGAVNTGELFF. Supplemented by reference TRBV28 and TRBJ2-2, the full variable domain reads DVKVTQSSRYLVKRTGEKVFLECVQDMDHENMFWYRQDPGLGLRLIYFSYDVKMKEKGDIPEGYSVSREKKERFSLILESASTNQTSMYLCASSPGGAVNTGELFFGEGSRLTVL.

This sequence joins TRBV28 and TRBJ2-3; D is uncertain. In germline, CDR1 is MDHEN, CDR2 SYDVKM. The V and J ends lost 2 bases and 2 bases respectively, with 8 bases between them. The CDR3 covers 14 residues. In nucleotides, the CDR3 is TGTGCCAGCAGTTTAAGGCGATTCACAGATACGCAGTATTTT. Its protein is CASSLRRFTDTQYF.

CDR3 coding DNA: TGTGCCAGTACCCGAACGGGAGGGAGTTTGGACGAGCAGTACTTC. Translated, it gives CASTRTGGSLDEQYF. The gene calls are TRBV19 and TRBJ2-7, with TRBD2 matching 8 bases. CDR3 length: 15 amino acids. Germline V CDR1 and CDR2: LNHDA, SQIVND (reference sequence). Losses at the gene ends were 7 bases for V and 5 bases for J; bases not matched to a gene: 13.

The chain links TRBV19 to TRBJ2-1; TRBD1 or TRBD2 may be the D gene (5 bases each). The V gene's germline CDR1 is LNHDA and CDR2 SQIVND (reference sequence). CDR3 length: 15 amino acids. Between the trimmed V and J ends, which lost 5 bases and 0 bases, there was a span of 11 bases. The CDR3 nucleotides are TGTGCCAGTAGTCTGGGACCAGGCTCCTACAATGAGCAGTTCTTC. It encodes CASSLGPGSYNEQFF.

This chain uses TRBV5-1 with TRBJ2-5, with D possibly matching TRBD1 (5 bases). V lost 4 bases, J lost 2 bases, and 18 bases lay in between. The CDR3 spans 16 residues. From germline, CDR1 is SGHRS and CDR2 YFSETQ. CDR3 sequence: CASSLLGVGLQETQYF. In DNA, the CDR3 is TGCGCCAGCAGCCTCCTAGGGGTAGGGCTGCAAGAGACCCAGTACTTC.

This chain links TRBV7-2 with TRBJ1-6, with D unresolved. This CDR3 comprises 13 residues. CDR1 is SGHTA and CDR2 is FQGNSA in the germline V gene. V was cut by 2 bases and J by 2 bases, with 1 base left in between. The CDR3 spells CASSLPYNSPLHF. CDR3 DNA: TGTGCCAGCAGCTTACCCTATAATTCACCCCTCCACTTT.

The V call is TRBV28, the J call TRBJ1-5, with D unclear. Trimming took off 6 bases at V and 1 base at J, with 13 bases between the two ends. Germline V gives CDR1 MDHEN, CDR2 SYDVKM. The CDR3 contains 15 residues. The CDR3, as DNA: TGTGCCAGCAGGCCAGTGGGAGGAAGCAATCAGCCCCAGCATTTT. Its translation is CASRPVGGSNQPQHF.

The gene calls are TRBV7-2 and TRBJ2-1; 8 positions match TRBD1. With 4 bases clipped from V and 5 bases from J, the junction kept 7 bases outside the gene matches. CDR1 is SGHTA, CDR2 FQGNSA, per germline. This CDR3 has 15 amino acids. For the CDR3, the DNA is TGTGCCAGCAGCTCGGGACAGGACCAACACAATGAGCAGTTCTTC. It specifies CASSSGQDQHNEQFF.

This sequence joins TRBV10-3 and TRBJ2-1; 9 nucleotides align to TRBD2. CDR1 is ENHRY and CDR2 is SYGVKD in the germline V gene. V lost 6 bases, J lost 8 bases, and 5 bases stayed unmatched. This CDR3 is built from 13 residues. CDR3 protein: CAIRGTSLDEQFF. The CDR3 region has the DNA TGTGCCATCAGGGGGACTAGCTTGGATGAGCAGTTCTTC.

This chain joins TRBV11-2 and TRBJ2-7, with D perhaps TRBD2 (6 bases). The CDR3 totals 16 residues. V was clipped by 1 base and J by 0 bases, with 13 bases between them. Germline CDR1 is SGHAT and CDR2 is FQNNGV. The CDR3 sequence: CASSLGGLLSSYEQYF. As DNA, the CDR3 is TGTGCCAGCAGCTTAGGGGGACTTCTCAGCTCCTACGAGCAGTACTTC.

The chain links TRBV7-6 to TRBJ1-5; TRBD1 matches at 9 bases. This CDR3 region has 16 residues. Germline assignment: CDR1 SGHVS and CDR2 FNYEAQ. V trimming: 0 bases; J trimming: 6 bases; junction bases outside the gene matches: 6. The CDR3 nucleotides are TGTGCCAGCAGCTTAGCCCGGGACAGGGTGGGTCAGCCCCAGCATTTT. It yields the protein CASSLARDRVGQPQHF.